The T cell receptor beta chain under discussion was sequenced for a study of technical replicates of blood from several donors. Some clones are missing from TCRdb's copy, which holds only in-frame ones; the method was immunoSEQ multiplex PCR. The table lists 67,000 or so clones, roughly 92% of them singletons. V lost 3 bases to trimming and J lost 1 base; unmatched junction nucleotides: 3. Per germline, CDR1 GTSNPN and CDR2 SVGIG (reference sequence). The CDR3 is 15 residues long. The specimen was T cells isolated from PBMCs. The TCR comes from a human donor in good health. J is TRBJ1-2 and V is TRBV30, with TRBD1 identical over 12 bases. The CDR3 DNA follows: TGTGCCTGGAGAGGGACAGGGGGCTTTAACTATGGCTACACCTTC. This gives the protein CAWRGTGGFNYGYTF.